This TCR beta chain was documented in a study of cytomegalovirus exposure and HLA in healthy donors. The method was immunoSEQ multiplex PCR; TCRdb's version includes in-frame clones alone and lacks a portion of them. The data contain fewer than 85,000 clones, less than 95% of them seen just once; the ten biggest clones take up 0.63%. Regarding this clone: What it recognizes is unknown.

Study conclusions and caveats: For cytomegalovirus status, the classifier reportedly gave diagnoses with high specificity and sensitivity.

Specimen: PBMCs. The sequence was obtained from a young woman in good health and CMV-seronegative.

The CDR3 protein is CASSPRSPTHGYTF. In nucleotides, the CDR3 is TGTGCCAGCAGCCCCCGCAGTCCGACTCATGGCTACACCTTC. V gene TRBV6-5 combines with J gene TRBJ1-2; D remains ambiguous. The V gene lost 6 bases and the J gene lost 6 bases, with 17 bases spanning the gap. Looked up from germline, CDR1 is MNHEY and CDR2 is SVGAGI. The CDR3 consists of 14 residues.